Listed below are T cell receptor beta chains from one sample, sequenced in a study of blood T cell repertoires in COVID-19. Sequencing was performed with immunoSEQ multiplex PCR; in TCRdb, only in-frame clones are kept and a portion is missing. The sample has about 97,000 clones, about 91% seen once; the top ten hold less than 5.5%. The sequenced material came from peripheral blood. The source is a man younger than 35 with acute or convalescent COVID-19. Both conserved end residues are part of each CDR3. The D gene is left open where the match is weak. Where a row states a size, it is once, few, many or the class of an expanded clone; other rows omit it.

d_call j_call clone_size v_call cdr3_aa cdr3_nt
- TRBJ2-1 - TRBV14 CASSRTGSYNEQFF TGTGCCAGCAGCCGGACGGGATCCTACAATGAGCAGTTCTTC
- TRBJ1-1 - TRBV29-1 CSVNPGGNTEAFF TGCAGCGTTAACCCGGGGGGGAACACTGAAGCTTTCTTT
- TRBJ1-1 - TRBV5-6 CASSLLQGRNTEAFF TGTGCCAGCAGCTTGTTGCAGGGGAGGAACACTGAAGCTTTCTTT
- TRBJ1-3 - TRBV7-9 CASSWGRGTSGNTIYF TGTGCCAGCAGCTGGGGCAGGGGAACCTCTGGAAACACCATATATTTT
- TRBJ2-4 - TRBV7-9 CASSLSREGNIQYF TGTGCCAGCAGCTTATCCAGGGAAGGAAACATTCAGTACTTC
TRBD1 TRBJ1-1 - TRBV14 CASSQADRGRILTEAFF TGTGCCAGCAGCCAGGCCGACAGGGGGCGGATCTTAACTGAAGCTTTCTTT
- TRBJ2-3 - TRBV3-1/TRBV3-2 CASSGGWTQYF TGTGCCAGCAGTGGGGGGTGGACGCAGTATTTT
- TRBJ1-2 - TRBV6-6 CASQRGDRYGYTF TGTGCCAGCCAACGGGGGGATCGGTATGGCTACACCTTC
TRBD1 TRBJ1-1 - TRBV18 CASSLKTGGNTEAFF TGTGCCAGCTCACTTAAAACAGGGGGGAACACTGAAGCTTTCTTT
- TRBJ2-1 - TRBV24-1 CATRSEYNEQFF TGTGCCACCAGATCGGAGTACAATGAGCAGTTCTTC
TRBD1 TRBJ1-5 - TRBV11-2 CASSPGGYEGTGNQPQHF TGTGCCAGCAGTCCCGGGGGATATGAAGGGACAGGCAATCAGCCCCAGCATTTT
- TRBJ2-2 - TRBV5-5 CASSPRVGNTGELFF TGTGCCAGCAGCCCCCGGGTGGGTAACACCGGGGAGCTGTTTTTT
- TRBJ2-7 - TRBV2 CASLSRNANEQYF TGTGCCAGCCTGAGCCGAAACGCGAACGAGCAGTACTTC
- TRBJ1-1 - TRBV28 CAIRSSRLVVTEAFF TGTGCCATCCGTTCCTCGAGGCTGGTAGTAACTGAAGCTTTCTTT
- TRBJ1-5 once TRBV6-5 CASSQNLNQPQHF TGTGCCAGCAGTCAGAACCTTAATCAGCCCCAGCATTTT
- TRBJ2-1 - TRBV5-1 CASSLFRAINEQFF TGCGCCAGCAGCTTGTTCCGCGCAATCAATGAGCAGTTCTTC
TRBD2 TRBJ2-7 - TRBV19 CASSIGGGEQYF TGTGCCAGTAGTATCGGGGGGGGCGAGCAGTACTTC
TRBD1 TRBJ1-2 - TRBV5-6 CASSFDRVHYGYTF TGTGCCAGCAGCTTTGACAGGGTTCACTATGGCTACACCTTC
TRBD1 TRBJ1-1 - TRBV3-1/TRBV3-2 CASSQDQTGVPGAFF TGTGCCAGCAGCCAAGATCAAACAGGGGTCCCTGGGGCTTTCTTT
- TRBJ1-1 - TRBV7-8 CASSFLTVATEAFF TGTGCCAGCAGCTTCCTGACCGTAGCCACTGAAGCTTTCTTT
TRBD1 TRBJ2-2 - TRBV18 CASSPRAGTGDAGELFF TGTGCCAGCTCACCACGAGCCGGGACAGGGGATGCCGGGGAGCTGTTTTTT
- TRBJ2-7 - TRBV7-9 CASSPGSYEQYF TGTGCCAGCAGCCCCGGCTCCTACGAGCAGTACTTC
- TRBJ2-7 - TRBV2 CASSGRVTVGYEQYF TGTGCCAGCAGTGGCCGGGTCACCGTAGGCTACGAGCAGTACTTC
- TRBJ2-2 - TRBV19 CASSITPTGLNTGELFF TGTGCCAGTAGTATAACCCCGACAGGATTGAACACCGGGGAGCTGTTTTTT
TRBD1 TRBJ2-7 - TRBV19 CASRQGASYEQYF TGTGCCAGTCGACAGGGGGCCTCCTACGAGCAGTACTTC
TRBD1 TRBJ1-2 - TRBV19 CASSIDPTTGYSYGYTF TGTGCCAGTAGTATAGACCCAACGACAGGGTACAGCTATGGCTACACCTTC
TRBD1 TRBJ2-5 - TRBV5-1 CASSAQTGGLSETQYF TGCGCCAGCAGCGCGCAGACAGGGGGTTTATCGGAGACCCAGTACTTC
- TRBJ1-1 once TRBV9 CASSPDGGGTEAFF TGTGCCAGCAGTCCCGACGGGGGGGGCACTGAAGCTTTCTTT
TRBD1 TRBJ1-2 - TRBV15 CATSIGQGSSNYGYTF TGTGCCACCAGCATAGGACAGGGATCTTCTAACTATGGCTACACCTTC
TRBD1 TRBJ1-6 - TRBV30 CAWSPRTGENSPLHF TGTGCCTGGAGTCCACGGACAGGGGAAAATTCACCCCTCCACTTT
TRBD2 TRBJ2-7 - TRBV5-1 CASSFILGGSSYEQYF TGCGCCAGCAGCTTTATATTGGGGGGGAGCTCCTACGAGCAGTACTTC
TRBD2 TRBJ2-3 - TRBV5-1 CASSLGLAGGLTDTQYF TGCGCCAGCAGCCTGGGACTAGCGGGAGGGTTAACAGATACGCAGTATTTT
TRBD2 TRBJ2-5 - TRBV4-1 CASSQVASGGAKETQYF TGCGCCAGCAGCCAAGTAGCCAGCGGGGGGGCTAAAGAGACCCAGTACTTC
- TRBJ1-1 - TRBV30 CAWRRQDISNTEAFF TGTGCCTGGAGAAGACAAGACATATCGAACACTGAAGCTTTCTTT
- TRBJ1-6 - TRBV7-9 CASSPGGTPNSPLHF TGTGCCAGCAGCCCCGGGGGGACCCCTAATTCACCCCTCCACTTT
TRBD1 TRBJ2-7 - TRBV14 CASSRDRVGEQYF TGTGCCAGCAGCCGGGACAGGGTTGGAGAGCAGTACTTC
TRBD1 TRBJ1-6 - TRBV15 CATSSDRGSYNSPLHF TGTGCCACCAGCAGTGACAGGGGCTCCTATAATTCACCCCTCCACTTT
TRBD1 TRBJ1-6 - TRBV27 CASSLSRGQKGGSPLHF TGTGCCAGCAGTTTATCGAGGGGGCAGAAGGGGGGATCACCCCTCCACTTT
TRBD1 TRBJ1-2 few TRBV30 CAWSQSGTGGVYTF TGTGCCTGGAGTCAATCCGGGACAGGGGGCGTCTACACCTTC
TRBD1 TRBJ2-7 - TRBV5-6 CASRSTGGTYEQYF TGTGCCAGCAGATCCACAGGGGGCACCTACGAGCAGTACTTC
TRBD1 TRBJ1-5 few TRBV10-2 CASMWGQGQPQHF TGCGCCAGCATGTGGGGACAGGGGCAGCCCCAGCATTTT
- TRBJ1-3 - TRBV7-9 CASSPRQVRNTIYF TGTGCCAGCAGCCCCCGACAGGTCAGGAACACCATATATTTT
- TRBJ2-7 - TRBV14 CASSRGVTYEQYF TGTGCCAGCAGCCGGGGAGTAACCTACGAGCAGTACTTC
TRBD1 TRBJ1-5 - TRBV5-6 CASSPGGLGNQPQHF TGTGCCAGCAGCCCAGGGGGTTTGGGCAATCAGCCCCAGCATTTT
- TRBJ2-5 - TRBV24-1 CATLAAGKWETQYF TGTGCCACCCTCGCCGCGGGAAAATGGGAGACCCAGTACTTC
TRBD2 TRBJ2-2 once TRBV20-1 CSASGRTSPNTGELFF TGCAGTGCTAGTGGGAGGACTAGCCCGAACACCGGGGAGCTGTTTTTT
- TRBJ1-5 once TRBV19 CASRRVLGNQPQHF TGTGCCAGCCGGAGGGTACTGGGCAATCAGCCCCAGCATTTT
- TRBJ2-1 - TRBV14 CASSQSISVLYDEQFF TGTGCCAGCAGCCAATCCATATCGGTACTCTACGATGAGCAGTTCTTC
- TRBJ1-3 - TRBV5-4 CASSSGGAGNTIYF TGTGCCAGCAGCTCTGGCGGGGCTGGAAACACCATATATTTT
TRBD1 TRBJ1-4 - TRBV5-1 CASSSTGANEKLFF TGCGCCAGCAGCTCGACAGGGGCCAATGAAAAACTGTTTTTT
TRBD1 TRBJ1-6 - TRBV6-5 CASSYSTGWDSPLHF TGTGCCAGCAGTTACTCGACAGGGTGGGATTCACCCCTCCACTTT
- TRBJ1-6 - TRBV4-2 CASSQDGRGYNSPLHF TGTGCCAGCAGCCAAGATGGCAGGGGCTATAATTCACCCCTCCACTTT
TRBD2 TRBJ2-1 - TRBV9 CASSVEPSTSAPSYNEQFF TGTGCCAGCAGCGTAGAGCCCTCAACTAGCGCTCCCTCCTACAATGAGCAGTTCTTC